These 4 T cell receptor beta chains were all obtained from the same sample, sequenced in a study of post-analysis software for immune sequencing data. Unique molecular identifiers were carried by the TCR beta cDNA libraries. One entry per CDR3 protein results from TCRdb running MiXCR on the PCR reads. Of roughly 580,000 distinct CDR3 sequences listed, roughly 46% are singletons. The antigens of these receptors remain unknown. Regarding the study as a whole: Comparison of patients with controls showed five TRBV segments more frequent in patients, TRBV5-6, TRBV5-1 and TRBV20-1 among them.

Material for sequencing was blood. These receptor sequences come from a girl aged 5-17 years with multiple sclerosis.

The V call is TRBV2, the J call TRBJ2-1; TRBD2 matches 8 bases. The V gene's germline CDR1 is SNHLY and CDR2 FYNNEI. The CDR3 loop spans 20 amino acids. V gave up 9 bases and J gave up 2 bases; unmatched junction bases: 24. DNA for the CDR3: TGTGCCAGTCAGAAAGCCCCGAGGCGGGAGGTGATGAGGACCTACAATGAGCAGTTCTTC. Protein product: CASQKAPRREVMRTYNEQFF.

This chain uses TRBV12-3 or TRBV12-4 with TRBJ2-1; D assignment may be TRBD1 or TRBD2 (5 bases each). V lost 6 bases, J lost 4 bases, and 28 bases lay in between. The CDR3 runs to 19 residues. Written as DNA, the CDR3 is TGTGCCAGCAGGTCTCGAACCCTCGGCCGGGACCAAATTTACAATGAGCAGTTCTTC. Translated: CASRSRTLGRDQIYNEQFF.

The chain is built from TRBV14 and TRBJ2-1; D is uncertain. The CDR3 runs to 13 residues. The V gene's germline CDR1 is SGHDN and CDR2 FVKESK. Trimming pared 0 bases from V and 6 bases from J, leaving 6 bases between. CDR3 residues: CASSQEVGNEQFF. CDR3 DNA sequence: TGTGCCAGCAGCCAAGAGGTGGGCAATGAGCAGTTCTTC.

This clonotype was counted between two and nine times. This chain uses TRBV7-9 with TRBJ2-7; D ambiguous. Germline V lookup: CDR1 SEHNR, CDR2 FQNEAQ (reference sequence). Trimming left V 3 bases short and J 2 bases short, with 8 bases between. CDR3 length: 13 amino acids. The DNA of the CDR3 is TGTGCCAGCAGCTTGATTGATACCTACGAGCAGTACTTC. Its translation is CASSLIDTYEQYF.